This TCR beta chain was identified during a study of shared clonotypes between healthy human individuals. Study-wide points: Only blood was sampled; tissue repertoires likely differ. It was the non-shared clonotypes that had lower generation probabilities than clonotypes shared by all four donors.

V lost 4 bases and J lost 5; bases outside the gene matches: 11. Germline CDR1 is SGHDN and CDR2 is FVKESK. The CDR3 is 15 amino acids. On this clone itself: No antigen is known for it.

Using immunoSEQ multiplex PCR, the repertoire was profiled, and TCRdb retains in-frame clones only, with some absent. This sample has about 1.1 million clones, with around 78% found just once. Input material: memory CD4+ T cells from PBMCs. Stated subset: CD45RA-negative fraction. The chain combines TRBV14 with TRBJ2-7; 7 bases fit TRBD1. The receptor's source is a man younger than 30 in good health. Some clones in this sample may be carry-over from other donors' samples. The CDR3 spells CASSRRDSRPNEQYF. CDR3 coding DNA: TGTGCCAGCAGCCGCCGGGACAGCCGTCCTAACGAGCAGTACTTC.